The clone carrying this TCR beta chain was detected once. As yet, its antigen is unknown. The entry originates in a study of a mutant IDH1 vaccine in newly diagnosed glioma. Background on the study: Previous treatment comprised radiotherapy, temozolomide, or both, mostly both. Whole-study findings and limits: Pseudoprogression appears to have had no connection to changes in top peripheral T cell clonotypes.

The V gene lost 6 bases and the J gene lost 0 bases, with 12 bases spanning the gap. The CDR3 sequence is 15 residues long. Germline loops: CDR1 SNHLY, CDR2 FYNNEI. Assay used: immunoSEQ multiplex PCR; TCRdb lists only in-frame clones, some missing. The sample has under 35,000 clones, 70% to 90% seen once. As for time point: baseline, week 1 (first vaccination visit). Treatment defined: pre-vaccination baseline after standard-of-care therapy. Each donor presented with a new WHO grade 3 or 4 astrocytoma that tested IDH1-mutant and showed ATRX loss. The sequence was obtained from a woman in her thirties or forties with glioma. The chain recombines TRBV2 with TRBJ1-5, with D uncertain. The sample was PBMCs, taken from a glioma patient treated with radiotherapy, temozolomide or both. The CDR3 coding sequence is TGTGCCAGCAGCGGGGAGGTGACTAGCAATCAGCCCCAGCATTTT. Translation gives CASSGEVTSNQPQHF.